The 4 T cell receptor beta chains below all came from one sample that was sequenced in a study of CD8+ T cells in alopecia areata (dated by TCRdb to 2016 to 2019). Preparation of the library involved the immunoSEQ multiplex PCR assay. RNA was extracted from all samples and reverse transcribed into cDNA, which served as template for TCR sequencing. The table comes from immuneACCESS by way of TCRdb, which keeps in-frame sequences with V and J called. Part of the clones is missing from these tables; in studies checked, under half for an unresolved V gene and the rest for unknown reasons. Within this sample are more than 90,000 clones, with more than 30% of them counted one time only. Clones ranked in the top ten supply approximately 2.8% of the sample. The specimen sequenced was CD4+ T cells sorted from blood. The receptors derive from a human donor with alopecia areata.

The CDR3 spells CSVGRERDTQYF. CDR3 nucleotide sequence: TGCAGCGTTGGTAGGGAACGAGATACGCAGTATTTT. The chain links TRBV29-1 to TRBJ2-3; D is ambiguous. The V gene's germline CDR1 is SQVTM and CDR2 ANQGSEA. This CDR3 contains 12 residues. Trimming left V 4 bases short and J 5 bases short, with 10 bases between.

As for this clone: Other nucleotide sequences in the sample specify the same CDR3. J is TRBJ2-1 and V is TRBV28; D remains unclear. Germline lookup yields CDR1 MDHEN and CDR2 SYDVKM. The CDR3 loop spans 12 amino acids. V lost 2 bases to trimming and J lost 4 bases, with 3 bases between them. Written as DNA, the CDR3 is TGTGCCAGCAGTTTAGGGTACAATGAGCAGTTCTTC. Translation gives CASSLGYNEQFF.

In its sample, this clone was seen a few times. The V and J genes are TRBV30 and TRBJ2-7, with 7 nucleotides matching TRBD2. Germline V lookup: CDR1 GTSNPN, CDR2 SVGIG (reference sequence). The CDR3 length is 11 residues. Trimming took 1 base from V and 10 from J; bases not matched to a gene: 4. The CDR3 is CAWSESGAQYF. DNA of the CDR3: TGTGCCTGGAGTGAAAGCGGGGCTCAGTACTTC.

This clone showed up just a few times. The chain carries TRBV18 and TRBJ2-7; D might be TRBD1 (6 bases). V lost 1 base, J lost 0 bases, and 7 bases lay in between. Looked up from germline, CDR1 is KGHSH and CDR2 is LQKENI. This CDR3 has 14 amino acids. CDR3 loop: CASSPQDSSYEQYF. DNA of the CDR3: TGTGCCAGCTCACCACAGGACAGCTCCTACGAGCAGTACTTC.